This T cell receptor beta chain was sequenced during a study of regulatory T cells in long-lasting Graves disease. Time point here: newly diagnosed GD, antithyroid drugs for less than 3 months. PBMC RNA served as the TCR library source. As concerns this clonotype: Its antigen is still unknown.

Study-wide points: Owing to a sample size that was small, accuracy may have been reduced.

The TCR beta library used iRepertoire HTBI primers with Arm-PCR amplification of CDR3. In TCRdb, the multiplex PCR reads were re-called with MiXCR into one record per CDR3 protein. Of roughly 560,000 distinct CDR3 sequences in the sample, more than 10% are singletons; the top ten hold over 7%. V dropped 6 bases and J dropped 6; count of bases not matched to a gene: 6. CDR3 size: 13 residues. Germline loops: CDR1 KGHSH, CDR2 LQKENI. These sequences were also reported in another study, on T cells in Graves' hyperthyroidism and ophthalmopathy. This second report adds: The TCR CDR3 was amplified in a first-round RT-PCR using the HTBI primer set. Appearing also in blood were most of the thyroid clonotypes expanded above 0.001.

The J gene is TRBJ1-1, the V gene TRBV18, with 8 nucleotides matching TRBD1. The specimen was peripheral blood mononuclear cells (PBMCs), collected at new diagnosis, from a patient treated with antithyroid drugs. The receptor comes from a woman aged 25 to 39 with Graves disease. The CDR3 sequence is CASSPDRDSEAFF. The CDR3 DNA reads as TGTGCCAGCTCGCCGGACAGGGACTCTGAAGCTTTCTTT.